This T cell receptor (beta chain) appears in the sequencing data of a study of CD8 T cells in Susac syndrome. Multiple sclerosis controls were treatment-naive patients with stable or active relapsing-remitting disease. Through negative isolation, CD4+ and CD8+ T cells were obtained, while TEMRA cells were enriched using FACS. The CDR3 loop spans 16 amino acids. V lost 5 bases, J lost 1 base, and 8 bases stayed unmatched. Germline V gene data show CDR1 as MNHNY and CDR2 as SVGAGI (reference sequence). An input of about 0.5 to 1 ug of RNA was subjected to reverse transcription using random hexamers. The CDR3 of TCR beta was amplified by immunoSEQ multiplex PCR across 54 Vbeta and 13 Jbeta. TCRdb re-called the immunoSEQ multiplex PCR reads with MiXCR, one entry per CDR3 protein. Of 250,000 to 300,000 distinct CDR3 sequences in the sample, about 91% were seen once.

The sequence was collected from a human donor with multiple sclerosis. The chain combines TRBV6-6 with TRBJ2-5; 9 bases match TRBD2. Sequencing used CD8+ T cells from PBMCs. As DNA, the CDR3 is TGTGCCAGCAGTGACTTAGCGGGAGCCCCCCAAGAGACCCAGTACTTC. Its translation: CASSDLAGAPQETQYF.